What follows is one T cell receptor (beta chain) and its context. This receptor's antigen is unknown. No much larger clonotype is one base removed from it; base qualities were not supplied. TCRbeta CDR3 regions were amplified from genomic DNA by means of the immunoSEQ Assay, a bias-controlled multiplex PCR. On the study's bioinformatics: The number of nucleated cells in each sample was estimated by amplification of reference gene primers within the assay. Sequence reads were collapsed and filtered to measure the absolute abundance of every unique TCRbeta CDR3 rearrangement. For each sample, productive Simpson clonality was calculated by taking the square root of Simpson's diversity index across productive rearrangements. TCRdb obtained this table from immuneACCESS and retained in-frame rearrangements with V and J assigned. These tables miss some clones; where compared with another copy, unresolved V genes account for less than half of the shortfall, and the remainder is unexplained. Clonal size and the V and J genes are those of that table, whereas D and trimming came from the DNA. This sample has 120,000 to 150,000 clones in its table, and approximately 85% of those were observed once. The ten largest clones capture around 8% of the sample.

In Seattle, one collaborating source enrolled patients while the infection was active and tracked those patients longitudinally over the course of disease. Each collaborating institution followed its own protocols to collect whole blood in K2EDTA tubes. For TCRbeta analysis, collaborators shipped samples as frozen whole blood, isolated PBMCs, or DNA extracted from either of those sample types. The data stem from a study of blood T cell repertoires in COVID-19 (dated by TCRdb to 2020 to 2022). About the study as a whole: Samples covering the acute and convalescent phases of COVID-19 were provided by collaborators in the United States, Italy and Spain. The prospective study material was composed of cDNA or gDNA derived from T cells, B-cell-depleted T cells, or PBMCs. Deeply sampled blood TCRbeta repertoires from subjects exposed to, actively infected with, or recovered from COVID-19 were included in the dataset. A freely available public database, intended as a resource for researchers studying the immune response to SARS-CoV-2, is where the repertoires were released. The samples were drawn from two sources: the first 160 participants of the ongoing ImmuneRACE study, and 1,254 subjects contributed by 6 global collaborators. The sample metadata nearly always contained a de-identified subject ID, COVID-19 status, age in years and sex. Where available, HLA class I and class II types were obtained from metadata supplied by the sample provider rather than from assay-based typing. What the work shows at the level of the full study, not this receptor alone: How much clinical and demographic metadata was included differed by source and by participant, and the metadata was provided uncurated.

The germline V end is reduced by 4 bases and the J end by 8 bases; junction bases left unmatched: 6. The CDR3 numbers 13 residues from cysteine through phenylalanine. Only the CDR3 DNA stays, 39 bases, in frame from base 1. CDR1 LGHDT and CDR2 YNNKEL are derived from the germline V gene (reference sequence). Input material: peripheral blood. This chain joins TRBV3-1 (or the pseudogene TRBV3-2) to TRBJ1-2, with TRBD1 matching 8 junction bases. The clonotype originates from a woman aged 60-75 years with COVID-19, enrolled during active disease. The DNA sequence is TGTGCCAGCAGCCCAGGACAGGGTGGCGGCTACACCTTC. It translates to CASSPGQGGGYTF.